The clone carrying this T cell receptor beta chain was detected only a few times. Its antigen is not identified. Peripheral blood genomic DNA, not sorted cells or RNA, was the template. This entry belongs to a study of T cell repertoires in aging, cancer and after chemotherapy. Across the whole study: Six age groups, ranging from 30 or younger to 70 or older, included the donors. The full dataset contained roughly 8.8 million TCR reads.

A mixed TRB-A/B primer pool amplified rearranged TRB by multiplex touch-down PCR. TCRdb passed the multiplex PCR reads through MiXCR, listing each CDR3 protein once. The table shows 8,500 to 10,000 distinct CDR3 sequences, with less than 45% occurring only once. Study observations and caveats: In cancer patients, declining TCR diversity with age involved lost richness and lost evenness.

Germline V gives CDR1 MNHNS, CDR2 SASEGT. The V gene end was trimmed by 5 bases and the J gene end by 5 bases; junction bases not matched to a gene: 8. The CDR3 spans 15 residues. The sample comprised blood. The V gene is TRBV6-1, the J gene TRBJ2-2; TRBD2 matches 7 bases. The TCR comes from a human donor in good health. CDR3 residues: CASSPRLGGTGELFF. The CDR3 DNA reads TGTGCCAGCAGTCCCCGATTGGGAGGGACCGGGGAGCTGTTTTTT.